The sequence of this TCR beta chain was determined in a study of shared clonotypes between healthy human individuals. Study-level information: Per-donor plates numbered three CD4 naive, three CD4 memory, two CD8 naive and one CD8 memory.

Once extracted for a subset, genomic DNA was divided evenly among several immunoSEQ plates. The protocol was immunoSEQ multiplex PCR, while the TCRdb copy is restricted to in-frame clones and leaves out a portion. The sample has fewer than 2.5 million clones, 90% to 95% seen once. Germline values: CDR1 MNHEY, CDR2 SVGAGI. J was trimmed by 10 bases and V by 6 bases; bases with no gene match: 12. This CDR3 region has 15 residues. It was into CD45RA+ naive and CD45RA-negative memory subsets that the CD4+ cells were split. The clonotype was recovered from a man between 18 and 29 years old in good health. Some clones in this sample may be carry-over from other donors' samples. Input material: naive CD4+ T cells from PBMCs. Documented subset: CD45RA+ positively selected. J is TRBJ1-6 and V is TRBV6-5; 7 bases line up with TRBD1. The CDR3 sequence: CASRPPGQQTSPLHF. In DNA form, the CDR3 reads TGTGCCAGCAGGCCACCGGGACAGCAAACCTCACCCCTCCACTTT.